The sequence of this T cell receptor (beta chain) was determined in a study of blood T cell repertoires in COVID-19. About the study: Both acute and convalescent COVID-19 samples were obtained from the United States, Italy and Spain.

Sequencing used immunoSEQ multiplex PCR; TCRdb keeps in-frame clones, though not all of them. The repertoire holds a few hundred thousand clones, around 80% seen once, with 7.4% in the top ten. This clone was seen just once. The V end lost 5 bases, the J end lost 3 bases, and 16 bases lay between the germline ends. The germline CDR1 and CDR2 sequences are KGHSH and LQKENI. The CDR3 length is 15 residues. Participant-reported clinical history was the basis for cohort assignment. The TCR was taken from a woman aged 40-49 years with acute COVID-19. This chain links TRBV18 with TRBJ1-1; D is possibly TRBD1 (6 bases). The sample comprised PBMCs or T cells enriched from blood (not recorded which). The CDR3 spells CASSASGEKDTEAFF. Written as DNA, the CDR3 is TGTGCCAGCTCAGCTTCAGGGGAAAAGGACACTGAAGCTTTCTTT.